One and the same sample provided the 7 T cell receptor beta chains below, sequenced in a study of beta chain features in type 1 diabetes. Study-level points and caveats: Among all four CD4+ subsets, Type 1 diabetes patients had TCRB CDR3s that were moderately but significantly shorter.

Reverse transcribing all isolated RNA meant expressed TCRB transcripts were sequenced. The protocol was immunoSEQ multiplex PCR, while the TCRdb copy is restricted to in-frame clones and leaves out a portion. This table has under 300,000 clones, just over 20% appearing once. For these TCRs, the target antigens are not known. Sequences were obtained from naive CD4+ T cells from blood. The receptors originated from a woman in her 40s with type 1 diabetes.

This chain connects TRBV5-1 to TRBJ1-1, with D maybe TRBD1 (6 bases). Trimming cost V 4 bases and J 7 bases, with 11 bases left between them. CDR3 size: 12 residues. Germline CDR1 is SGHRS and CDR2 is YFSETQ. CDR3 sequence reads: CASSPGQHEAFF. The CDR3 region has the DNA TGCGCCAGCAGCCCCGGACAGCATGAAGCTTTCTTT.

The rearrangement uses TRBV6-5 and TRBJ1-3; 7 bases line up with TRBD1. V lost 4 bases, J lost 4 bases, and 4 bases stayed unmatched. The CDR3 consists of 14 residues. The germline gives CDR1 MNHEY, CDR2 SVGAGI. CDR3 sequence: CASSWDSDGNTIYF. CDR3 bases: TGTGCCAGCAGTTGGGACAGCGACGGAAACACCATATATTTT.

In nucleotides, the CDR3 is TGTGCCAGCAGTTCCCTAGGCGGGCGGACTGAAGCTTTCTTT. Translating gives CASSSLGGRTEAFF. The V and J genes are TRBV28 and TRBJ1-1; no definite D call. Germline loops: CDR1 MDHEN, CDR2 SYDVKM. The CDR3 contains 14 residues. V lost 4 bases to trimming and J lost 5 bases, with 14 bases between them.

There are a few counts of this clone. The chain employs TRBV29-1 and TRBJ2-2; 11 bases fit TRBD2. The CDR3 loop spans 13 amino acids. In germline, CDR1 is SQVTM, CDR2 ANQGSEA. Trimming at V came to 7 bases and at J to 4 bases, leaving 2 bases not matched to a gene. CDR3 nucleotides: TGCAGCGCGGGGACTAGCGGCACCGGGGAGCTGTTTTTT. It codes for CSAGTSGTGELFF.

The V call is TRBV28, the J call TRBJ1-4; D might be TRBD1 (6 bases). The CDR3 has 14 amino acids. Germline V lookup: CDR1 MDHEN, CDR2 SYDVKM. V was trimmed by 5 bases and J by 5 bases, leaving 12 bases between them. CDR3 nucleotides: TGTGCCAGCAGTCCTGAGGGGGGGAATGAAAAACTGTTTTTT. It translates to CASSPEGGNEKLFF.

This clone was seen more than once but under ten times. The chain recombines TRBV28 with TRBJ1-6, with D tentatively TRBD1 (6 bases). The germline V gene encodes CDR1 MDHEN and CDR2 SYDVKM. This CDR3 comprises 13 residues. V was pared by 10 bases and J by 8 bases, with 15 bases between. CDR3 amino acids: CANARTADSPLHF. In DNA form, the CDR3 reads TGTGCCAACGCAAGGACAGCCGATTCACCCCTCCACTTT. The full variable domain, with the rest looked up from reference TRBV28 and TRBJ1-6, is DVKVTQSSRYLVKRTGEKVFLECVQDMDHENMFWYRQDPGLGLRLIYFSYDVKMKEKGDIPEGYSVSREKKERFSLILESASTNQTSMYLCANARTADSPLHFGNGTRLTVT.

This clone occurred a few times. This chain connects TRBV5-1 to TRBJ2-7; D call uncertain. Trimming shortened V by 0 bases and J by 3 bases, and 7 bases separated the two germline ends. Germline CDR1 reads SGHRS; CDR2 reads YFSETQ. This CDR3 comprises 13 residues. CDR3 sequence reads: CASSLGGFYEQYF. The CDR3 nucleotides are TGCGCCAGCAGCTTGGGAGGCTTCTACGAGCAGTACTTC.